This TCR beta chain was recovered during a study of T cells in localized non-small cell lung cancer. Study-wide results and caveats: Adjacent lung had a median around 60 of the 100 largest tumor clones. Heterogeneity is still possible, as just one tumor region was sequenced. Uninvolved nearby lung showed the greatest T cell clonality, exceeding that found in tumor. Density of T cells in blood, when higher, went with longer overall survival.

Concerning this clone: What it binds is unknown.

Produced via immunoSEQ multiplex PCR; TCRdb's table is partial and in-frame only. The repertoire includes about 25,000 clones, 70% to 90% of them detected once, and around a tenth sits in the top ten. Germline V lookup: CDR1 SGHTA, CDR2 FQGNSA. The CDR3 is made up of 13 amino acids. The ends were cut back, 0 bases at V and 2 bases at J, with 5 bases in the middle. The source is a woman aged 35-70 years with stage III lung adenocarcinoma. The chain is built from TRBV7-2 and TRBJ2-7; D not certain. The specimen comprised peripheral blood mononuclear cells, sampled before any cancer treatment. CDR3 DNA sequence: TGTGCCAGCAGCTTAGCGCCGGCCTACGAGCAGTACTTC. Amino acids: CASSLAPAYEQYF.